This TCR beta chain was captured in a study of OX40 agonist ivuxolimab in advanced cancers. Trimming pared 5 bases from V and 2 bases from J, leaving 18 bases between. From germline, CDR1 is SSHAT and CDR2 FNYEAQ (reference sequence). The CDR3 extends over 17 amino acids. Only in-frame clones appear in the TCRdb table, and some are missing; sequencing was by immunoSEQ multiplex PCR. The sample carries tens of thousands of clones, about 90% recorded once. This clone is categorized as medium-sized. This receptor was identified in an adult with an advanced solid tumor such as melanoma, head and neck, liver or kidney cancer. This chain joins TRBV7-7 and TRBJ2-2; perhaps D is TRBD1 or TRBD2 (5 bases each). Sequences were derived from CD4+ or CD8+ T cells sorted from blood, sampled in a trial of the OX40 agonist ivuxolimab. CDR3 DNA sequence: TGTGCCAGCAGCCCGGTAATGGCAGGGAGCAACACCGGGGAGCTGTTTTTT. Its protein product is CASSPVMAGSNTGELFF.